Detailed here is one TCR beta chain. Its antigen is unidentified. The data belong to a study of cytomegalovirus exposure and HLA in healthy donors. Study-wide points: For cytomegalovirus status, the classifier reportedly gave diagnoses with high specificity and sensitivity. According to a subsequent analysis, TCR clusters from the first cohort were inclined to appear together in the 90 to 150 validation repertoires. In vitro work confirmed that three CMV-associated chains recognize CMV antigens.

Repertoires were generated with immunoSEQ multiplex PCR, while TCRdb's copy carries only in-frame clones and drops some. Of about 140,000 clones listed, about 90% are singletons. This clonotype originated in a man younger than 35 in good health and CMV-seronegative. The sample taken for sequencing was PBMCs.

As DNA, the CDR3 is TGTGCCAGCAGCTACTCGACAGGGATGTTTGGCGAGCAGTACTTC. This translates into CASSYSTGMFGEQYF. The rearrangement links TRBV7-6 to TRBJ2-7; 7 nucleotides line up with TRBD1. The CDR3 covers 15 residues. J gave up 6 bases and V 4 bases, and 12 bases lay outside the gene matches. Per the germline V gene, CDR1 is SGHVS and CDR2 is FNYEAQ.